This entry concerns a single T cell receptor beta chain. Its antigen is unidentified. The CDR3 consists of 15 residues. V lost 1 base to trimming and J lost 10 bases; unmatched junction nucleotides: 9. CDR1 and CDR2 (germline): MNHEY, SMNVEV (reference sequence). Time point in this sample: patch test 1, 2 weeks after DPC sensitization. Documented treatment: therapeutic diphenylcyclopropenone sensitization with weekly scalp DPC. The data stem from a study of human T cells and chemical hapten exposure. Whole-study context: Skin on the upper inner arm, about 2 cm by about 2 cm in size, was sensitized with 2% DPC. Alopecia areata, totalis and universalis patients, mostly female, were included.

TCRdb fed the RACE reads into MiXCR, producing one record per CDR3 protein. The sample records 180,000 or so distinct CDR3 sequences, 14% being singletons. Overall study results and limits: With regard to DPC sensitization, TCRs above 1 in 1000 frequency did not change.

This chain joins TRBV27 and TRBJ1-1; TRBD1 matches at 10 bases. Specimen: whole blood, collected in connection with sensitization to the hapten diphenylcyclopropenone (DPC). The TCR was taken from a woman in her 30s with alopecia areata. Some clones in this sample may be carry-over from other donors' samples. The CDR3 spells CASSLYRQGAMGAFF. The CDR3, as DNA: TGTGCCAGCAGTTTATATCGACAGGGGGCCATGGGAGCTTTCTTT.